A single sample is the source of the 23 T cell receptor beta chains below, sequenced in a study of control samples from healthy donors and cancer patients. Libraries were prepared by immunoSEQ multiplex PCR; TCRdb keeps only in-frame clonotypes and omits some of them. This sample has 6,000 to 7,500 clones, with 72% found just once. The sequenced material came from formalin-fixed, paraffin-embedded tissue. These receptors all stem from a male donor with melanoma.

The V and J genes are TRBV6-5 and TRBJ2-7; D may correspond to TRBD1 or TRBD2 (5 bases each). This CDR3 spans 15 amino acids. CDR1 is MNHEY, CDR2 SVGAGI, per germline. The V end was cut by 2 bases, the J end by 2 bases, with 13 bases between. CDR3 DNA: TGTGCCAGCAGTTACGGATTTGGGGGAGCCTACGAGCAGTACTTC. This codes for CASSYGFGGAYEQYF.

A few counts support this clone. The V call is TRBV21-1, the J call TRBJ2-7. TRBV21-1 is termed a pseudogene. The CDR3 has 16 residues. CDR3 protein: CASSKAHWDDLYEQYF. The CDR3 nucleotides read TGTGCCAGCAGCAAAGCACATTGGGACGACTTATACGAGCAGTACTTC.

This clone showed up just once. CDR3 sequence reads: CASSLASYNEQFF. The CDR3 DNA reads TGTGCCAGCAGCTTAGCCTCCTACAATGAGCAGTTCTTC. The chain couples TRBV7-8 to TRBJ2-1; no firm D call. Deletions cut 0 bases from V and 0 bases from J, with 0 bases between. The germline gives CDR1 SGHVS, CDR2 FQNEAQ. The CDR3 contains 13 residues.

This clone is labeled large. This chain connects TRBV28 to TRBJ2-7; 9 nucleotides agree with TRBD1. The CDR3 consists of 17 residues. The J segment lost 4 bases and the V segment lost 7 bases, leaving 17 bases of the junction unmatched. The germline V gene encodes CDR1 MDHEN and CDR2 SYDVKM. The DNA of the CDR3 is TGTGCCAGCACCTCTGAAGGACAGGGGATGGGTAGGTACGAGCAGTACTTC. This sequence encodes CASTSEGQGMGRYEQYF.

In the case of this clone: A much bigger clone sits one base away, suggesting this may be a read error. CDR3 DNA sequence: TGCGCCAGCAGCTTGGGGGGACAGGGGTACCAAAAGACCCAGTACTTC. This sequence encodes CASSLGGQGYQKTQYF. The V call is TRBV5-1, the J call TRBJ2-5, with 10 positions matching TRBD1. The CDR3 has 16 amino acids. The V gene's germline CDR1 is SGHRS and CDR2 YFSETQ.

The CDR3 sequence: CASMGAVYNSPLHF. DNA for the CDR3: TGTGCCAGTATGGGAGCTGTCTATAATTCACCCCTCCACTTT. This chain joins TRBV19 and TRBJ1-6; D remains unclear. Per the germline V gene, CDR1 is LNHDA and CDR2 is SQIVND (reference sequence). V lost 7 bases and J 3 bases, leaving 10 bases between the germline ends. There are 14 residues in the CDR3.

V usage is TRBV5-1 and J usage is TRBJ1-1, with 10 bases matching TRBD1. CDR1 and CDR2 (germline): SGHRS, YFSETQ. The CDR3 totals 15 residues. V shed 3 bases and J 9 bases; nucleotides not matched to a gene: 11. The CDR3 here is CASSWGGTGDIQAFF. CDR3 nucleotide sequence: TGCGCCAGCAGCTGGGGTGGGACAGGGGATATCCAAGCTTTCTTT.

This CDR3 is CASSLARDPENIQYF. The CDR3 DNA reads TGTGCCAGCAGTTTGGCGAGGGACCCGGAAAACATTCAGTACTTC. This chain connects TRBV28 to TRBJ2-4; D is perhaps TRBD1 or TRBD2 (5 bases each). This CDR3 has 15 residues. V shed 3 bases and J shed 5 bases, with 14 bases lying between them. CDR1 is MDHEN and CDR2 is SYDVKM in the germline V gene.

This chain links TRBV6-1 with TRBJ2-3; TRBD2 is a possible D gene (5 bases). This CDR3 contains 13 residues. CDR1 is MNHNS, CDR2 SASEGT, per germline. Between the trimmed V and J ends, which lost 0 bases and 7 bases, there was a span of 8 bases. CDR3 region: CASSEAVGNTQYF. The CDR3 DNA reads as TGTGCCAGCAGTGAAGCGGTCGGGAATACGCAGTATTTT.

Here the CDR3 reads CSVDPAGGSRQYF. The DNA for the CDR3 is TGCAGCGTTGATCCAGCGGGAGGGAGTCGGCAGTACTTC. The chain joins TRBV29-1 to TRBJ2-7; 10 bases line up with TRBD2. CDR1 and CDR2 from the germline V gene are SQVTM and ANQGSEA. The V segment lost 3 bases and the J segment 9 bases; nucleotides outside the gene matches: 8. The length of the CDR3 is 13 residues.

The rearrangement joins TRBV6-6 to TRBJ2-1, with TRBD2 matching over 8 bases. The CDR3 covers 15 residues. Germline-derived CDR1 and CDR2 are MNHNY and SVGAGI (reference sequence). Trimming cost V 4 bases and J 8 bases; bases outside gene matches: 10. The CDR3 coding sequence is TGTGCCAGCAGTTCCATAGCGGGAATGTTTGATGAGCAGTTCTTC. It codes for CASSSIAGMFDEQFF.

The CDR3 nucleotides read TGTGCCAGCAGCTTAGCCCAGTGGACAGGGGGGAACACTGAAGCTTTCTTT. Amino acids: CASSLAQWTGGNTEAFF. V gene TRBV11-2 combines with J gene TRBJ1-1, with 10 bases fitting TRBD1. The CDR3 extends over 17 amino acids. The germline CDR1 and CDR2 sequences are SGHAT and FQNNGV. The ends lost 1 base at V and 1 base at J; junction bases unmatched: 6.

The CDR3 loop is CASSQAWDTNTEAFF. Here the CDR3 DNA reads TGCGCCAGCAGCCAAGCGTGGGACACGAACACTGAAGCTTTCTTT. V gene TRBV4-1 combines with J gene TRBJ1-1, with D perhaps TRBD1 (6 bases). Trimming removed 1 base from V and 1 base from J, with 10 bases in between. There are 15 residues in the CDR3. Germline V CDR1 and CDR2: MGHRA, YSYEKL.

As concerns this clone: A junction end diverges from the germline sequence, so it may reflect a read error. The chain has TRBV18 and TRBJ2-6; no reliable D call. The CDR3 totals 17 residues. Germline assignment: CDR1 KGHSH and CDR2 LQKENI. CDR3 region: CTSSPQIDPRGANVLTF. CDR3 in DNA: TGTACCAGCTCACCACAGATAGATCCCAGGGGGGCCAACGTCCTGACTTTC.

This clone was detected only a few times. The chain carries TRBV3-1 (or the pseudogene TRBV3-2) and TRBJ1-1; 8 positions match TRBD1. CDR1 is LGHDT, CDR2 YNNKEL, per germline (reference sequence). The CDR3 loop spans 13 amino acids. The V segment lost 8 bases and the J segment 1 base; nucleotides outside the gene matches: 3. The CDR3 DNA is TGTGCCAGCGACAGGGGCCAGAACACTGAAGCTTTCTTT. Residues: CASDRGQNTEAFF.

With regard to this clone: With a much larger clone just one base away, this may be a read error. The chain is built from TRBV6-6 and TRBJ2-7; possible D gene TRBD1, 5 bases. The CDR3 covers 12 residues. Germline CDR1 reads MNHNY; CDR2 reads SVGAGI (reference sequence). The germline V and J ends were trimmed by 2 bases and 7 bases, with 9 bases remaining between them. CDR3 residues: CASSYLPGEQYF. The CDR3 DNA is TGTGCCAGCAGTTACCTCCCAGGGGAGCAGTACTTC.

This clone was seen only a few times. The chain employs TRBV6-2 or TRBV6-3 and TRBJ2-1; 8 nucleotides align to TRBD2. CDR1 and CDR2 from the germline V gene are MNHEY and SVGEGT. J lost 9 bases, V lost 6 bases, and 7 bases had no gene match. The CDR3 extends over 13 amino acids. The CDR3 protein is CASSTSAGVEQFF. CDR3 coding DNA: TGTGCCAGCAGCACCTCAGCGGGAGTTGAGCAGTTCTTC.

This clone was seen a single time. The CDR3 sequence is CASSLGLAGGYNEQFF. The CDR3, as DNA: TGCGCCAGCAGCTTGGGACTAGCGGGAGGGTACAATGAGCAGTTCTTC. The chain employs TRBV5-1 and TRBJ2-1; 14 bases line up with TRBD2. The germline CDR1 and CDR2 sequences are SGHRS and YFSETQ. There are 16 residues in the CDR3. V trimming: 0 bases; J trimming: 4 bases; junction bases outside the gene matches: 0.

The rearrangement links TRBV28 to TRBJ1-6; 7 nucleotides agree with TRBD1. Germline lookup yields CDR1 MDHEN and CDR2 SYDVKM. CDR3 length: 12 amino acids. Trimming cost V 6 bases and J 9 bases; bases outside gene matches: 2. The CDR3 DNA is TGTGCCAGCAGCGACAGGGTTTCACCCCTCCACTTT. Translated: CASSDRVSPLHF.

The rearrangement joins TRBV6-5 to TRBJ2-3; D uncertain. Trimming cost V 7 bases and J 0 bases, with 11 bases left between them. The germline CDR1 and CDR2 sequences are MNHEY and SVGAGI. CDR3 size: 14 residues. In nucleotides, the CDR3 is TGTGCCAGCACCTCCGGCTTTAGCACAGATACGCAGTATTTT. Translating gives CASTSGFSTDTQYF.

The chain uses TRBV5-1 and TRBJ1-6, with D perhaps matching TRBD1 (5 bases). CDR3 length equals 15 residues. V lost 0 bases and J 5 bases, leaving 9 bases between the germline ends. The germline CDR1 and CDR2 sequences are SGHRS and YFSETQ. CDR3 in DNA: TGCGCCAGCAGCTTGGAAGCCAGGGATAATTCACCCCTCCACTTT. Translated: CASSLEARDNSPLHF.

Points on this clone: One junction end disagrees with the germline gene, perhaps due to a read error. CDR3 amino acids: CDSSRHDRGPNTDTQYF. In DNA, the CDR3 is TGCGACAGCAGCCGTCACGACAGGGGCCCCAACACAGATACGCAGTATTTT. The V gene is TRBV4-1, the J gene TRBJ2-3; 8 bases are shared with TRBD1. The CDR3 is made up of 17 amino acids. Germline values: CDR1 MGHRA, CDR2 YSYEKL.

The genes are TRBV25-1 and TRBJ2-5; no clear D gene. Germline V gene data show CDR1 as MGHDK and CDR2 as SYGVNS. CDR3 length equals 14 residues. Trimming removed 5 bases at V and 5 bases at J, with 15 bases between. CDR3 nucleotides: TGTGCCAGCAGTCGAGGTTGGGGTTTCGAGACCCAGTACTTC. It codes for CASSRGWGFETQYF.